This T cell receptor (beta chain) is drawn from a study of CD8+ T cells in alopecia areata. Study results and caveats: Scalp sequencing also captures normal skin's resident alphabeta T cells. Mice gave a clearer picture of TCR sharing than patients did, possibly for HLA-related reasons.

Between the trimmed V and J ends, which lost 0 bases and 0 bases, there was a span of 5 bases. Germline CDR1 reads GKSSPN; CDR2 reads SITVG. The CDR3 has 13 residues. Scientists pooled cutaneous lymph node cells and sorted them on CD4, CD8alpha, NKG2D, NKG2ACE and other markers. On this clone: As yet, its antigen is unknown. Germline and genes here are mouse. Read coverage stops 4 residues before the CDR3 terminus; the germline J gene supplies the remainder. This sample includes further DNA sequences coding for the same CDR3.

cDNA serving as the sequencing template came from extracted, reverse transcribed RNA. Sequencing used immunoSEQ multiplex PCR; TCRdb keeps in-frame clones, though not all of them. In total the sample includes around 300,000 clones, none of them seen once. The chain is built from TRBV31 and TRBJ1-1; D remains unclear. The material sequenced was CD4+ T cells sorted from a lymph node. This TCR was recovered from a C3H/HeJ mouse with alopecia areata. The MHC haplotype recorded for the strain is H2-k. This chain's CDR3 is CAWSLRANTEVFF. CDR3 bases read: TGTGCCTGGAGTCTGCGAGCAAACACA.